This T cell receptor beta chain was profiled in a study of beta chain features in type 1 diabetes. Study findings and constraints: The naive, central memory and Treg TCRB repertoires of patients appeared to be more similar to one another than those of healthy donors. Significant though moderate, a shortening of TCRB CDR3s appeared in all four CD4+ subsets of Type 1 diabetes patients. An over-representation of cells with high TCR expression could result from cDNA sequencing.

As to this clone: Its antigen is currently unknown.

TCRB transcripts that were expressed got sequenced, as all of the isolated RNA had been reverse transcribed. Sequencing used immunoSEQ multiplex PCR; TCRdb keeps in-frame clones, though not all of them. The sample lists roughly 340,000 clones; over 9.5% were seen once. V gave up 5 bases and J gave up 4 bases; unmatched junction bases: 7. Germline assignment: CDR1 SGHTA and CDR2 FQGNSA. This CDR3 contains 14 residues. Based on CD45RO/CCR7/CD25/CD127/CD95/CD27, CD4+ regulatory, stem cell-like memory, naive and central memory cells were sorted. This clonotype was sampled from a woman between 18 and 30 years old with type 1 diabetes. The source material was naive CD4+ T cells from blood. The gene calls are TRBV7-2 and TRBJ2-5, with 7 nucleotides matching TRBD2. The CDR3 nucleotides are TGTGCCAGCAGCCTTCGGACTAGAACAGAGACCCAGTACTTC. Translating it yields CASSLRTRTETQYF.